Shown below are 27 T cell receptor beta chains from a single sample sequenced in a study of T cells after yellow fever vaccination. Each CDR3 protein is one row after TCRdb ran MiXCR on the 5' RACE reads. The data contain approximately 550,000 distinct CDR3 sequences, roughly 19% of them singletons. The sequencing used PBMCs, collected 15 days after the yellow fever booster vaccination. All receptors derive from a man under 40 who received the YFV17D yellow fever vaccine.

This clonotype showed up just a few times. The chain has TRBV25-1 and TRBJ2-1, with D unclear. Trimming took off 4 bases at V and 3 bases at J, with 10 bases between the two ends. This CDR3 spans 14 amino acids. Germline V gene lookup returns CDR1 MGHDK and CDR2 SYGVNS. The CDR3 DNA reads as TGTGCCAGCAGTGCCCCGGTAGACTACAATGAGCAGTTCTTC. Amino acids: CASSAPVDYNEQFF.

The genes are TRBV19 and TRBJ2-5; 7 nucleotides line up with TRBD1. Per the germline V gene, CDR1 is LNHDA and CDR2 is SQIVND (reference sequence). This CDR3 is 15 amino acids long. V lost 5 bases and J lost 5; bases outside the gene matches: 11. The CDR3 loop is CASSAETGNRETQYF. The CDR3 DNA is TGTGCCAGTAGTGCGGAGACAGGGAATCGGGAGACCCAGTACTTC.

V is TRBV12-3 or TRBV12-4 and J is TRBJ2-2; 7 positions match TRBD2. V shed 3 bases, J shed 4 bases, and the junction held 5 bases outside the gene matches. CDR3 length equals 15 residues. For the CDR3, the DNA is TGTGCCAGCAGTTTGGGGACTATCTCCACCGGGGAGCTGTTTTTT. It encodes CASSLGTISTGELFF.

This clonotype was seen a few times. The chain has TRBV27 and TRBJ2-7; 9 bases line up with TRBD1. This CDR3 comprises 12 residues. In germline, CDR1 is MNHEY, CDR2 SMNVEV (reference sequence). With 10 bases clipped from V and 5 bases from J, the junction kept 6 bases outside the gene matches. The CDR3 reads CATRDRVDEQYF. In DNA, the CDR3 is TGTGCCACCCGGGACAGGGTTGACGAGCAGTACTTC.

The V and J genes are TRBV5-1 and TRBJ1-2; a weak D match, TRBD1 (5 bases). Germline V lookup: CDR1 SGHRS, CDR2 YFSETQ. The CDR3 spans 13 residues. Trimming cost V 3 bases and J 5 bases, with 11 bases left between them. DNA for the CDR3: TGCGCCAGCAGCTGGGACGGGTCATATGGCTACACCTTC. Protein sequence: CASSWDGSYGYTF.

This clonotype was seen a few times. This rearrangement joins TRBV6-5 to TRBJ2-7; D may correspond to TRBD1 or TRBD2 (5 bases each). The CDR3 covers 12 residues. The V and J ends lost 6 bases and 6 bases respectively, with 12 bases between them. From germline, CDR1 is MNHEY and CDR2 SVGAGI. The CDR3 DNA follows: TGTGCCAGCAGGGGGGACCATCTCGAGCAGTACTTC. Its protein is CASRGDHLEQYF.

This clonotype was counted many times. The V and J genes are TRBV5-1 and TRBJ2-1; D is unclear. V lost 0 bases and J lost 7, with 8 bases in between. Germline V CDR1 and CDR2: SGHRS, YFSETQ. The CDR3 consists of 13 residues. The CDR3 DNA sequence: TGCGCCAGCAGCTTGGATTTTGGGAATGAGCAGTTCTTC. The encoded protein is CASSLDFGNEQFF.

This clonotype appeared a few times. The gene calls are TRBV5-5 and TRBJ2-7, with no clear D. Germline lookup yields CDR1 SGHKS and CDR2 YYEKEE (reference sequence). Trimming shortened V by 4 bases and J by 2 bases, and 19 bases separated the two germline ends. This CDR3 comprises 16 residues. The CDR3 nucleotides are TGTGCCAGCAGCGTGGCAAACCTCCGGCCTACCTACGAGCAGTACTTC. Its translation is CASSVANLRPTYEQYF.

CDR3 DNA sequence: TGTGCCGTACGGAGGTCGCGGGAGGTGTCAAACGAGCAGTACTTC. Its protein is CAVRRSREVSNEQYF. The V gene is TRBV6-1, the J gene TRBJ2-7; 8 nucleotides line up with TRBD2. J was trimmed by 5 bases and V by 11 bases; bases with no gene match: 17. The CDR3 sequence is 15 residues long. Germline values: CDR1 MNHNS, CDR2 SASEGT.

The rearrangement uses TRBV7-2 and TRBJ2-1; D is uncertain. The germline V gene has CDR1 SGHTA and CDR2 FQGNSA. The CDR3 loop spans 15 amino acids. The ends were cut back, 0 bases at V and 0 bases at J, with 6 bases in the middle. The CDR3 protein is CASSLAPGSYNEQFF. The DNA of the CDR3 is TGTGCCAGCAGCTTAGCCCCGGGCTCCTACAATGAGCAGTTCTTC. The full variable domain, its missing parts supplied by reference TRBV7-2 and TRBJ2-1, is GAGVSQSPSNKVTEKGKDVELRCDPISGHTALYWYRQSLGQGLEFLIYFQGNSAPDKSGLPSDRFSAERTGGSVSTLTIQRTQQEDSAVYLCASSLAPGSYNEQFFGPGTRLTVL.

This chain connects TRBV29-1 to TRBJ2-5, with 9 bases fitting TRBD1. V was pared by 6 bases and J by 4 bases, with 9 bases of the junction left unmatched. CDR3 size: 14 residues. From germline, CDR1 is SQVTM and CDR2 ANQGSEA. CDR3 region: CSVGTGTGRETQYF. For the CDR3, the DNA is TGCAGCGTCGGAACCGGGACAGGGAGAGAGACCCAGTACTTC.

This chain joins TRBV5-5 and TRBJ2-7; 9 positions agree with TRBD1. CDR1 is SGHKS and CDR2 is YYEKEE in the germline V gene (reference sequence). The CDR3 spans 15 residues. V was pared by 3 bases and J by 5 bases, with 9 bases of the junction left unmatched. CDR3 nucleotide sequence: TGTGCCAGCAGCTCCTTCATTGACAGGGGGAACGAGCAGTACTTC. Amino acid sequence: CASSSFIDRGNEQYF.

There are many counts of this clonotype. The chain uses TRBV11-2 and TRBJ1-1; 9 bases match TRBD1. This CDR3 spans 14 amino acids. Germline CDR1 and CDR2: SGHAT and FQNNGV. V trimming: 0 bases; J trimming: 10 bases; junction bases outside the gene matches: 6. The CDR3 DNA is TGTGCCAGCAGCTTAGATCCGGGACAGGGAGTAGCTTTCTTT. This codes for CASSLDPGQGVAFF.

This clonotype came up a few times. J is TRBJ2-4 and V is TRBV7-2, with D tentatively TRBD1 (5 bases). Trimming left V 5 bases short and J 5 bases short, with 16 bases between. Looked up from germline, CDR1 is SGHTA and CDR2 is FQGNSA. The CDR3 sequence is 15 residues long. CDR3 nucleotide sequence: TGTGCCAGCAGCACAACAAGGACAAGCCAAAACATTCAGTACTTC. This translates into CASSTTRTSQNIQYF.

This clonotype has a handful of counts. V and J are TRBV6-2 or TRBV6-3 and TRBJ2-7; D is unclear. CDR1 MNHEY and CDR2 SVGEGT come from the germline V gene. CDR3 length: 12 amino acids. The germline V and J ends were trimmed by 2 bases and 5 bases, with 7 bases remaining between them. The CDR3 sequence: CASSYGHNEQYF. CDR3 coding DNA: TGTGCCAGCAGTTACGGCCATAACGAGCAGTACTTC.

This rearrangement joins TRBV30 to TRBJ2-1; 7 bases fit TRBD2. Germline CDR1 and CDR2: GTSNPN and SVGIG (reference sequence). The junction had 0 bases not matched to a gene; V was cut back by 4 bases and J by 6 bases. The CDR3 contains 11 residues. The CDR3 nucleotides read TGTGCCTGGACTAGCGGCAATGAGCAGTTCTTC. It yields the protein CAWTSGNEQFF.

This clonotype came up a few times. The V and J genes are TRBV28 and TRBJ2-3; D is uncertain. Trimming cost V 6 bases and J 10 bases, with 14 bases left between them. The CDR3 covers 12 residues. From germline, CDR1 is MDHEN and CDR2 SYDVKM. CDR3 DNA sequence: TGTGCCAGCAGCCAGACTTTGCCCTCGCAGTATTTT. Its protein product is CASSQTLPSQYF.

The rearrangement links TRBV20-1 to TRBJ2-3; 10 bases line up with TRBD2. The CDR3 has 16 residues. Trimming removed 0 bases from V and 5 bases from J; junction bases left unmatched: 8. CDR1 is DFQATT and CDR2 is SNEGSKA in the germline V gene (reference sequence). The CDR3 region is CSARDPLAGAGDTQYF. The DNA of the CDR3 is TGCAGTGCTAGAGATCCCCTAGCGGGAGCCGGAGATACGCAGTATTTT.

The CDR3 here is CASSLRASVRTYEQYF. The CDR3 DNA sequence: TGTGCCAGCAGCTTAAGGGCTAGCGTTAGGACCTACGAGCAGTACTTC. V usage is TRBV7-2 and J usage is TRBJ2-7; D is possibly TRBD2 (6 bases). The CDR3 covers 16 residues. The germline V and J ends were trimmed by 2 bases and 2 bases, with 16 bases remaining between them. Looked up from germline, CDR1 is SGHTA and CDR2 is FQGNSA.

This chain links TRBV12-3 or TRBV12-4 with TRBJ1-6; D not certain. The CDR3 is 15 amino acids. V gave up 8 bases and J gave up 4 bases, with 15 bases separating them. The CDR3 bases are TGTGCCAGCGGAAGTAGGGCGGAATATAATTCACCCCTCCACTTT. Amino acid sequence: CASGSRAEYNSPLHF.

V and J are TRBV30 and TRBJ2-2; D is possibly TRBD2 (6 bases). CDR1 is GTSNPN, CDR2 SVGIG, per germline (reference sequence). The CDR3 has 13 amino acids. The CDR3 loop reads CAIAGLNTGELFF. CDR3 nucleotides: TGTGCTATCGCGGGACTGAACACCGGGGAGCTGTTTTTT.

The CDR3 is CAWKPWRVGEETQYF. The CDR3 nucleotides are TGTGCCTGGAAACCGTGGCGGGTGGGGGAAGAGACCCAGTACTTC. The chain links TRBV30 to TRBJ2-5, with D perhaps given as TRBD1 or TRBD2 (5 bases each). The V end was cut by 4 bases, the J end by 3 bases, with 18 bases between. The CDR3 contains 15 residues. Germline V gene lookup returns CDR1 GTSNPN and CDR2 SVGIG (reference sequence).

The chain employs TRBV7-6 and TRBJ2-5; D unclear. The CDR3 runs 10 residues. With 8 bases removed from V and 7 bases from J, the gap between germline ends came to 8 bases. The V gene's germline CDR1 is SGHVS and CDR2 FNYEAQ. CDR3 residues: CASGNPTQYF. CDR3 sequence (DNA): TGTGCCAGCGGCAATCCGACCCAGTACTTC.

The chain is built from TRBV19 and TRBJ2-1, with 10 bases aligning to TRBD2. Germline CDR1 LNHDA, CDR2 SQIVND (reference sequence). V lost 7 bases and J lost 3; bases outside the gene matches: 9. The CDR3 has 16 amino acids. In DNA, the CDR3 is TGTGCCAGTACCCCAGTAAGGACTAGCGGCTACAATGAGCAGTTCTTC. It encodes CASTPVRTSGYNEQFF.

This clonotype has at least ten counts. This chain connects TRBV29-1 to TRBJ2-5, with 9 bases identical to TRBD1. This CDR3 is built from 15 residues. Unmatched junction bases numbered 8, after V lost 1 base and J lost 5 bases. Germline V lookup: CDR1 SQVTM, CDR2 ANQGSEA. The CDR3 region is CSVEGHRGRRETQYF. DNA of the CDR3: TGCAGCGTTGAAGGCCACAGGGGGCGGCGGGAGACCCAGTACTTC.

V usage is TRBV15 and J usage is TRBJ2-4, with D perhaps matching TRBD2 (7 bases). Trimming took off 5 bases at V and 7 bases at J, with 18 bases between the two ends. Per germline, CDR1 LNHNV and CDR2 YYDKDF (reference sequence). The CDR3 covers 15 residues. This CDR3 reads CATSFRGGRGNIQYF. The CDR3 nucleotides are TGTGCCACCAGCTTCAGAGGGGGGCGGGGGAACATTCAGTACTTC.

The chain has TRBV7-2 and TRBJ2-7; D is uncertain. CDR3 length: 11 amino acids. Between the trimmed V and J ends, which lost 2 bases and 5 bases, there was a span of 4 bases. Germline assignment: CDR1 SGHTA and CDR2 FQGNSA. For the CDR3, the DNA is TGTGCCAGCAGCTTAACAAACGAGCAGTACTTC. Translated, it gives CASSLTNEQYF.